This T cell receptor (beta chain) was observed in a study of blood T cell repertoires in COVID-19. Whole-study context: Researchers got acute and convalescent COVID-19 samples from the United States, Italy and Spain. PBMCs, B-cell-depleted T cells, or T cells provided the cDNA or gDNA that made up the material.

The authors' processing: Estimation of nucleated cell counts relied on the amplification of reference gene primers. Profiling relied on immunoSEQ multiplex PCR, and the TCRdb table lists in-frame clones only, not all of them. That table furnishes V, J and clone size, whereas the DNA furnished D and trimming. The sample records 150,000 to 200,000 clones, approximately 87% being singletons. The Seattle patients, enrolled during active infection, were followed longitudinally. The length of the CDR3 is 11 residues. Germline lookup yields CDR1 MDHEN and CDR2 SYDVKM. The V end was cut by 3 bases, the J end by 13 bases, with 13 bases between.

Sample: peripheral blood. The V call is TRBV28, the J call TRBJ2-7; D uncertain. The receptor's source is an older woman with COVID-19, enrolled during active disease. The CDR3 DNA sequence: TGTGCCAGCAGTTTTCGAGACTCCCAATACTTC. Its translation is CASSFRDSQYF.